This TCR beta chain appears in the sequencing data of a study of blood T cell repertoires in COVID-19. The data were produced by immunoSEQ multiplex PCR, yet TCRdb's version contains in-frame clones alone and is incomplete. Among 62,000 or so clones listed, around 80% were seen once. Trimming cost V 6 bases and J 2 bases, with 11 bases left between them. This CDR3 is 14 amino acids long. Per the germline V gene, CDR1 is MDHEN and CDR2 is SYDVKM. The chain employs TRBV28 and TRBJ2-1, with D possibly being TRBD1 (5 bases). Sequencing was done on a sample of peripheral blood. The receptor was derived from a man aged 55 to 70 with COVID-19, enrolled during active disease. Here the CDR3 reads CASRPGFTYNEQFF. CDR3 sequence (DNA): TGTGCCAGCAGACCAGGGTTCACCTACAATGAGCAGTTCTTC.